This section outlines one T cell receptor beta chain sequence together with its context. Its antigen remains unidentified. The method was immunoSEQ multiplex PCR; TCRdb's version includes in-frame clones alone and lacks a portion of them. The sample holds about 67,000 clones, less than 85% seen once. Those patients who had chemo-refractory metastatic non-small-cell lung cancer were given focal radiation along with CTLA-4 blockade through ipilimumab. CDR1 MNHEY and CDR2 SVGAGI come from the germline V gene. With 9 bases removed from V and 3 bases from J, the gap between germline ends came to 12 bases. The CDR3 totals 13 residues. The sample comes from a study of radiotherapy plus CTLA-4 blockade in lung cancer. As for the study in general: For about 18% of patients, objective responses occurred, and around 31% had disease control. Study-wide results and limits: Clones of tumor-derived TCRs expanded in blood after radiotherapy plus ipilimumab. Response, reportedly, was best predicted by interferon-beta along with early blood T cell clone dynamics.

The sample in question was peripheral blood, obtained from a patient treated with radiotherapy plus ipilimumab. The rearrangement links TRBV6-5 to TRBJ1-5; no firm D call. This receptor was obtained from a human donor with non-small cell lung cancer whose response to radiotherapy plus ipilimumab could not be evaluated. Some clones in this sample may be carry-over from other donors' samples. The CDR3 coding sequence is TGTGCCAGTAAACAGAGCCCCAATCAGCCCCAGCATTTT. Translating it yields CASKQSPNQPQHF.